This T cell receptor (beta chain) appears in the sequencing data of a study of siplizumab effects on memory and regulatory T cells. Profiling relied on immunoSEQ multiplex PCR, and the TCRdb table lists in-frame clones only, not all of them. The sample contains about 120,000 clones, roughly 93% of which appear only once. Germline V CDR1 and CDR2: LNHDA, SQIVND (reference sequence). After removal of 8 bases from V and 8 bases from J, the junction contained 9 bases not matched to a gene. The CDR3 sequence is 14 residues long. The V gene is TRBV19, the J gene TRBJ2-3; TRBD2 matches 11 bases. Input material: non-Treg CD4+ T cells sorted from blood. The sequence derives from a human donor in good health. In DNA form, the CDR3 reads TGTGCCAGTCGCGGAGCTAGCGGGGGGCTTACGCAGTATTTT. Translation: CASRGASGGLTQYF.